The rows below give T cell receptor beta chains drawn from one sample of a study of T cells in Graves' hyperthyroidism and ophthalmopathy. TCRdb re-derived calls from the multiplex PCR reads in MiXCR, one entry per CDR3 protein. The sample shows about 570,000 distinct CDR3 sequences, 12% to 15% of them seen only once. Material for sequencing was blood. Receptors were obtained from a middle-aged woman with Graves' hyperthyroidism. Both conserved end residues are part of each CDR3. The D gene is left open where the match is weak. A clone size is listed for some rows: how often the clone was seen (once, few, many), or a class if it is expanded.

clone size: many; V gene: TRBV12-3/TRBV12-4; D gene: NA; J gene: TRBJ2-1; CDR3 protein: CASRMTDSSYNEQFF; CDR3 DNA: TGTGCCAGCAGAATGACAGATAGCTCCTACAATGAGCAGTTCTTC
clone size: many; V gene: TRBV6-1; D gene: NA; J gene: TRBJ2-5; CDR3 protein: CASSDRIGGETQYF; CDR3 DNA: TGTGCCAGCAGTGACAGGATCGGAGGGGAGACCCAGTACTTC
clone size: many; V gene: TRBV20-1; D gene: TRBD2; J gene: TRBJ2-7; CDR3 protein: CSALDGTSRTYEQYF; CDR3 DNA: TGCAGTGCCCTGGATGGGACTAGCCGCACCTACGAGCAGTACTTC
clone size: many; V gene: TRBV18; D gene: TRBD2; J gene: TRBJ2-3; CDR3 protein: CASSPGLAGYTDTQYF; CDR3 DNA: TGTGCCAGCTCACCGGGACTAGCGGGATACACAGATACGCAGTATTTT
clone size: many; V gene: TRBV3-1; D gene: TRBD2; J gene: TRBJ2-7; CDR3 protein: CASSKVPGLAYPYEQYF; CDR3 DNA: TGTGCCAGCAGCAAAGTACCGGGACTAGCGTACCCCTACGAGCAGTACTTC
clone size: many; V gene: TRBV6-5; D gene: TRBD1; J gene: TRBJ1-1; CDR3 protein: CASSYSQGQAYTEAFF; CDR3 DNA: TGTGCCAGCAGTTACTCGCAAGGACAGGCGTACACTGAAGCTTTCTTT
clone size: NA; V gene: TRBV6-1; D gene: NA; J gene: TRBJ2-4; CDR3 protein: CASKTANGNIQYF; CDR3 DNA: TGTGCCAGCAAGACAGCTAACGGGAACATTCAGTACTTC
clone size: many; V gene: TRBV6-2/TRBV6-3; D gene: TRBD1; J gene: TRBJ2-7; CDR3 protein: CASSFGQVTYEQYF; CDR3 DNA: TGTGCCAGCAGTTTCGGACAGGTGACCTACGAGCAGTACTTC
clone size: few; V gene: TRBV27; D gene: NA; J gene: TRBJ2-3; CDR3 protein: CASSLVETRTDTQYF; CDR3 DNA: TGTGCCAGCAGTTTAGTGGAGACCCGCACAGATACGCAGTATTTT
clone size: many; V gene: TRBV30; D gene: NA; J gene: TRBJ1-1; CDR3 protein: CAFGTARTEAFF; CDR3 DNA: TGTGCCTTCGGGACGGCGAGGACTGAAGCTTTCTTT
clone size: many; V gene: TRBV7-2; D gene: TRBD1; J gene: TRBJ2-2; CDR3 protein: CASSRGQLPTSNTGELFF; CDR3 DNA: TGTGCCAGCAGCCGGGGACAGCTTCCAACTTCGAACACCGGGGAGCTGTTTTTT
clone size: once; V gene: TRBV5-6; D gene: NA; J gene: TRBJ2-7; CDR3 protein: CATSLGAASSYEQYF; CDR3 DNA: TGTGCCACCTCCCTGGGGGCAGCGAGTTCCTACGAGCAGTACTTC
clone size: many; V gene: TRBV20-1; D gene: NA; J gene: TRBJ2-1; CDR3 protein: CSARGLSTRGIYNEQFF; CDR3 DNA: TGCAGTGCTAGAGGACTCTCTACACGGGGAATCTACAATGAGCAGTTCTTC
clone size: many; V gene: TRBV6-1; D gene: TRBD1; J gene: TRBJ1-3; CDR3 protein: CASREGGAGNTIYF; CDR3 DNA: TGTGCCAGCAGAGAAGGGGGCGCCGGAAACACCATATATTTT
clone size: many; V gene: TRBV5-1; D gene: NA; J gene: TRBJ1-4; CDR3 protein: CASSPTGVGEKLFF; CDR3 DNA: TGCGCCAGCAGCCCCACAGGAGTCGGTGAAAAACTGTTTTTT
clone size: many; V gene: TRBV7-8; D gene: NA; J gene: TRBJ1-1; CDR3 protein: CASSQDTGRWDTEAFF; CDR3 DNA: TGTGCCAGCAGCCAAGATACGGGGAGATGGGACACTGAAGCTTTCTTT
clone size: many; V gene: TRBV12-3/TRBV12-4; D gene: NA; J gene: TRBJ2-7; CDR3 protein: CASSPSYEQYF; CDR3 DNA: TGTGCCAGCAGCCCCTCCTACGAGCAGTACTTC
clone size: NA; V gene: TRBV19; D gene: NA; J gene: TRBJ2-6; CDR3 protein: CASSIGPRGPGANVLTF; CDR3 DNA: TGTGCCAGTAGTATTGGGCCCCGAGGTCCTGGGGCCAACGTCCTGACTTTC
clone size: once; V gene: TRBV18; D gene: NA; J gene: TRBJ2-3; CDR3 protein: CASSPQGRLYEQYFGPGTDTQYF; CDR3 DNA: NA
clone size: many; V gene: TRBV7-2; D gene: TRBD2; J gene: TRBJ2-3; CDR3 protein: CASLAGNTDTQYF; CDR3 DNA: TGTGCCAGCCTAGCGGGGAACACAGATACGCAGTATTTT
clone size: NA; V gene: TRBV19; D gene: NA; J gene: TRBJ2-3; CDR3 protein: CASSQNSDTQYF; CDR3 DNA: TGTGCCAGTAGTCAGAATTCCGATACGCAGTATTTT
clone size: once; V gene: TRBV5-5; D gene: TRBD2; J gene: TRBJ2-1; CDR3 protein: CASSSGTSGGLLNFF; CDR3 DNA: TGTGCCAGCAGCTCCGGGACTAGCGGGGGGCTGTTGAACTTCTTC
clone size: NA; V gene: TRBV6-1; D gene: NA; J gene: TRBJ1-5; CDR3 protein: CASRRQTGFNQPQHF; CDR3 DNA: TGTGCCAGCAGGAGGCAAACAGGCTTCAATCAGCCCCAGCATTTT
clone size: many; V gene: TRBV20-1; D gene: NA; J gene: TRBJ2-7; CDR3 protein: CSAREGTRAYEQYF; CDR3 DNA: TGCAGTGCTAGAGAGGGGACACGGGCCTACGAGCAGTACTTC
clone size: many; V gene: TRBV6-1; D gene: TRBD1; J gene: TRBJ2-7; CDR3 protein: CASSEGRGTNTYEQYF; CDR3 DNA: TGTGCCAGCAGTGAAGGCAGGGGGACGAATACCTACGAGCAGTACTTC
clone size: few; V gene: TRBV19; D gene: TRBD2; J gene: TRBJ2-1; CDR3 protein: CASSISSGRDTYNEQFF; CDR3 DNA: TGTGCCAGTAGTATATCTAGCGGGAGGGATACCTACAATGAGCAGTTCTTC
clone size: many; V gene: TRBV11-3; D gene: NA; J gene: TRBJ2-5; CDR3 protein: CASSRVSYQETQYF; CDR3 DNA: TGTGCCAGCAGCCGCGTTTCGTACCAAGAGACCCAGTACTTC
clone size: NA; V gene: TRBV10-3; D gene: NA; J gene: TRBJ2-3; CDR3 protein: CAINPTSTDTQYF; CDR3 DNA: TGTGCCATCAATCCAACCTCCACAGATACGCAGTATTTT
clone size: NA; V gene: TRBV9; D gene: TRBD2; J gene: TRBJ2-7; CDR3 protein: CASSVEAGDSYEQYF; CDR3 DNA: TGTGCCAGCAGCGTAGAAGCGGGAGATTCCTACGAGCAGTACTTC
clone size: NA; V gene: TRBV28; D gene: NA; J gene: TRBJ1-2; CDR3 protein: CASSPAGGLHNYGYTF; CDR3 DNA: TGTGCCAGCAGTCCGGCCGGGGGGCTCCATAACTATGGCTACACCTTC
clone size: NA; V gene: TRBV28; D gene: TRBD1; J gene: TRBJ1-4; CDR3 protein: CASSTRGQEKLFF; CDR3 DNA: TGTGCCAGCAGTACCAGGGGACAGGAAAAACTGTTTTTT
clone size: many; V gene: TRBV27; D gene: TRBD1; J gene: TRBJ1-1; CDR3 protein: CASTSGQRNTEAFF; CDR3 DNA: TGTGCCAGCACCTCGGGACAGAGGAACACTGAAGCTTTCTTT